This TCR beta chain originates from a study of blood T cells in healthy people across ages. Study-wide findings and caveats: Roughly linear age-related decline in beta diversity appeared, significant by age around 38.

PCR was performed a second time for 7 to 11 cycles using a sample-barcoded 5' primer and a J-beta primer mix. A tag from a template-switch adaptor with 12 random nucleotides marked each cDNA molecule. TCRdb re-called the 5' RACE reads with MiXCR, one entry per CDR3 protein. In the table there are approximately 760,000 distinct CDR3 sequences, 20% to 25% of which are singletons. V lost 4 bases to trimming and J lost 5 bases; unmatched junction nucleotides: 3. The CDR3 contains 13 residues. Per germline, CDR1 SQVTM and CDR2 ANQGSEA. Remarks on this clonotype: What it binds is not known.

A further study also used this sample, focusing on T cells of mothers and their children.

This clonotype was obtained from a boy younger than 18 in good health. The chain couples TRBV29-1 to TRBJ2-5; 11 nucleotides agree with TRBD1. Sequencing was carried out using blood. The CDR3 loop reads CSVGTGGLETQYF. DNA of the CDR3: TGCAGCGTTGGGACAGGGGGCTTGGAGACCCAGTACTTC.